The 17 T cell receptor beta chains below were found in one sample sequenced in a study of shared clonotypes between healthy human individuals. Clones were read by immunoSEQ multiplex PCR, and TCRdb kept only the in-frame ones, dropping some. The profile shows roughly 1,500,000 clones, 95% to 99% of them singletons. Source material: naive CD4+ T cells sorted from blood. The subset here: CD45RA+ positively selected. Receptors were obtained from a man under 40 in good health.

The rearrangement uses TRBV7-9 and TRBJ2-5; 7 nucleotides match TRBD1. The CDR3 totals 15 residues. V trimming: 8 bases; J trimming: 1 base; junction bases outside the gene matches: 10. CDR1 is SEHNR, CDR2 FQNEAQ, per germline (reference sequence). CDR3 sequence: CASGRQGDFQETQYF. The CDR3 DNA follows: TGTGCCAGCGGCCGACAGGGCGACTTCCAAGAGACCCAGTACTTC.

Here the CDR3 reads CSVEGQLEQFF. CDR3 DNA: TGCAGCGTGGAGGGACAGTTAGAGCAGTTCTTC. The chain joins TRBV29-1 to TRBJ2-1, with a weak D call TRBD1 (7 bases). V was clipped by 6 bases and J by 10 bases, with 13 bases between them. CDR1 and CDR2 from the germline V gene are SQVTM and ANQGSEA. This CDR3 comprises 11 residues.

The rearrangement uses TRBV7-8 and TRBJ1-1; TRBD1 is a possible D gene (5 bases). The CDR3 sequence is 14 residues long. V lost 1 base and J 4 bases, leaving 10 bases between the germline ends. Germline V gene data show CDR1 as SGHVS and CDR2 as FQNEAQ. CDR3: CASSLVGGGTEAFF. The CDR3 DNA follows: TGTGCCAGCAGCTTAGTTGGCGGGGGCACTGAAGCTTTCTTT.

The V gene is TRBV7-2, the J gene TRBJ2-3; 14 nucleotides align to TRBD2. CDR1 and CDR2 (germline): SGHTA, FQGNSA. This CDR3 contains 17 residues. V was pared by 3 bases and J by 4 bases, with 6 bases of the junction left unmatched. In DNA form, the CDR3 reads TGTGCCAGCAGCTTCCGACTAGCGGGAGGGCCGGCAGATACGCAGTATTTT. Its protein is CASSFRLAGGPADTQYF.

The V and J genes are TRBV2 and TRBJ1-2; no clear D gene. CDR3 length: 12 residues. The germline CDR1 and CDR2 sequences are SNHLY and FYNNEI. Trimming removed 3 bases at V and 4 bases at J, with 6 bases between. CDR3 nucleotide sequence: TGTGCCAGCAGTGATTTGGGCTATGGCTACACCTTC. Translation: CASSDLGYGYTF.

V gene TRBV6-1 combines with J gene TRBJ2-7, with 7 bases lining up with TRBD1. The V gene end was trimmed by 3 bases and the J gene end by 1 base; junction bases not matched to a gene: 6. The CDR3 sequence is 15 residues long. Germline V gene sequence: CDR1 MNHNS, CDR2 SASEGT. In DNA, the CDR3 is TGTGCCAGCAGTGACGGACAGGCCCCTTCCTACGAGCAGTACTTC. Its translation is CASSDGQAPSYEQYF.

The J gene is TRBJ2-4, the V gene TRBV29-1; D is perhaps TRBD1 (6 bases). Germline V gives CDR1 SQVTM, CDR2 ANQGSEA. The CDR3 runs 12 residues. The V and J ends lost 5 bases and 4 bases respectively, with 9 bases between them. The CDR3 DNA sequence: TGCAGCGTTTCCGGGACAAAAAACATTCAGTACTTC. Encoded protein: CSVSGTKNIQYF.

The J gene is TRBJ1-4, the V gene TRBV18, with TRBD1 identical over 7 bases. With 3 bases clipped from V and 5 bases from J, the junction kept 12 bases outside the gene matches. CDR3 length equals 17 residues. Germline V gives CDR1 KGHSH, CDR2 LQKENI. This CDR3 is CASSPGPRQGSNEKLFF. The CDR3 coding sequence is TGTGCCAGCTCACCCGGTCCGAGACAGGGTTCAAATGAAAAACTGTTTTTT.

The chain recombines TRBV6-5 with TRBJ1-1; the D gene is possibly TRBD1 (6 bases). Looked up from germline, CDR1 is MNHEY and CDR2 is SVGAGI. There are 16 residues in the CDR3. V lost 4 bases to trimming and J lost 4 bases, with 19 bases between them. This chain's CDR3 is CASSFGAPGVGTEAFF. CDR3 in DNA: TGTGCCAGCAGTTTCGGAGCCCCAGGGGTAGGCACTGAAGCTTTCTTT.

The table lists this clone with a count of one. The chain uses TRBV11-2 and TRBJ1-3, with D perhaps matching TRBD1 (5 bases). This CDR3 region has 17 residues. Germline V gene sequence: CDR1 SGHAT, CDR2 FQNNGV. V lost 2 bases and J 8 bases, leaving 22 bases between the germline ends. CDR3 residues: CASSLILSGTTPDTIYF. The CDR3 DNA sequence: TGTGCCAGCAGCTTAATCCTCTCCGGGACCACCCCGGACACCATATATTTT.

CDR3 sequence (DNA): TGTGCCAGCAGCCTTTCCGGGACACCATCCTACGAGCAGTACTTC. This translates into CASSLSGTPSYEQYF. The gene calls are TRBV11-2 and TRBJ2-7; D possibly corresponds to TRBD1 (6 bases). The V end was cut by 5 bases, the J end by 1 base, with 15 bases between. Germline CDR1 reads SGHAT; CDR2 reads FQNNGV. CDR3 size: 15 residues.

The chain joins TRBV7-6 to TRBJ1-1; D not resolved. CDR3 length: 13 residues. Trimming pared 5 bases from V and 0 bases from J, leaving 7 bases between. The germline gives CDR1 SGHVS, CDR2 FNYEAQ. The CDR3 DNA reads TGTGCCAGCAGCCGGAAGATGAACACTGAAGCTTTCTTT. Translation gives CASSRKMNTEAFF.

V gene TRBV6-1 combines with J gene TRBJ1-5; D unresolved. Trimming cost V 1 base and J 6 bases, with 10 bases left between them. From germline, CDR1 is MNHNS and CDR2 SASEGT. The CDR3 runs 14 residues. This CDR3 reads CASSEGVGAQPQHF. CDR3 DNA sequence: TGTGCCAGCAGTGAAGGGGTAGGTGCTCAGCCCCAGCATTTT.

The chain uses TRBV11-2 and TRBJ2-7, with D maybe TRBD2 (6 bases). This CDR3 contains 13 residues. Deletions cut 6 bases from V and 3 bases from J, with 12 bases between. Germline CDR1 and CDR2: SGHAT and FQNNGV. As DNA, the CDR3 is TGTGCCAGCAGGGAGGGCAGGTTCTACGAGCAGTACTTC. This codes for CASREGRFYEQYF.

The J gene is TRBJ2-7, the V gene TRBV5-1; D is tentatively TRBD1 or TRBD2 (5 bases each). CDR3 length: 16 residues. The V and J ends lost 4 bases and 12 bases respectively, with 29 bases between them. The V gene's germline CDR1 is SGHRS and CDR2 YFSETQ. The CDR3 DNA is TGCGCCAGCAGCCAAAATATGGCCAAGGCAGGGACCTATAGGTACTTC. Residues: CASSQNMAKAGTYRYF.

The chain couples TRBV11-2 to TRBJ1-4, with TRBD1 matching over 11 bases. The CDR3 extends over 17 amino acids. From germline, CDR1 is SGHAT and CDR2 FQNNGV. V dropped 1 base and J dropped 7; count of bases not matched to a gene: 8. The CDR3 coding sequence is TGTGCCAGCAGCTTAGCACGAGGGACAGGGGGAATTGAAAAACTGTTTTTT. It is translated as CASSLARGTGGIEKLFF. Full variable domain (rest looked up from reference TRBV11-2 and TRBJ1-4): EAGVAQSPRYKIIEKRQSVAFWCNPISGHATLYWYQQILGQGPKLLIQFQNNGVVDDSQLPKDRFSAERLKGVDSTLKIQPAKLEDSAVYLCASSLARGTGGIEKLFFGSGTQLSVL.

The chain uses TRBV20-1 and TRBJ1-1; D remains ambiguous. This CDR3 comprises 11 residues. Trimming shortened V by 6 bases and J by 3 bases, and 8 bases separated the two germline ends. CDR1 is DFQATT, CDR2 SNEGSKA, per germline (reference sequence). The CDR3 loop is CSASRDTEAFF. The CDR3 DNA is TGCAGTGCCTCGAGAGACACTGAAGCTTTCTTT.